These 13 T cell receptor beta chains were sequenced from one sample in a study of blood T cell repertoires in COVID-19. The table came from immunoSEQ multiplex PCR; TCRdb's copy has only in-frame clones and leaves some out. The sample contains around 110,000 clones, about 80% of which appear only once. Sequenced: peripheral blood. The receptor source for this set is a man aged 65 to 85 with active or convalescent COVID-19.

This chain connects TRBV4-3 to TRBJ1-2; 7 nucleotides line up with TRBD1. J lost 5 bases, V lost 4 bases, and 7 bases had no gene match. This CDR3 comprises 14 residues. Germline-derived CDR1 and CDR2 are LGHNA and YSLEER. The CDR3, as DNA: TGCGCCAGCAGCCTCTCAGGACAGGATTATGGCTACACCTTC. Protein sequence: CASSLSGQDYGYTF.

The chain is built from TRBV7-6 and TRBJ1-6; TRBD1 might be the D (5 bases). The CDR3 loop spans 14 amino acids. Germline-derived CDR1 and CDR2 are SGHVS and FNYEAQ. V lost 2 bases to trimming and J lost 7 bases, with 9 bases between them. This CDR3 is CASSLWGGNSPLHF. The CDR3 bases are TGTGCCAGCAGCTTATGGGGGGGGAATTCACCCCTCCACTTT.

The chain has TRBV5-8 and TRBJ1-1; 11 nucleotides match TRBD1. J lost 8 bases, V lost 9 bases, and 12 bases had no gene match. Germline V CDR1 and CDR2: SGHTS, YDEGEE. The length of the CDR3 is 14 residues. This CDR3 reads CATGTGQGGDEAFF. The DNA of the CDR3 is TGTGCCACCGGAACGGGACAGGGGGGGGACGAAGCTTTCTTT. The full variable domain, with the rest looked up from reference TRBV5-8 and TRBJ1-1, is EAGVTQSPTHLIKTRGQQATLRCSPISGHTSVYWYQQALGLGLQFLLWYDEGEERNRGNFPPRFSGRQFPNYSSELNVNALELEDSALYLCATGTGQGGDEAFFGQGTRLTVV.

This clone has a handful of counts. The chain recombines TRBV18 with TRBJ1-1, with TRBD1 matching 9 bases. Unmatched junction bases numbered 6, after V lost 2 bases and J lost 5 bases. Germline lookup yields CDR1 KGHSH and CDR2 LQKENI. The length of the CDR3 is 15 residues. The CDR3 DNA follows: TGTGCCAGCTCACCAAACCGGGACAGGGCAACTGAAGCTTTCTTT. It encodes CASSPNRDRATEAFF.

This clone was detected only a few times. V gene TRBV7-9 combines with J gene TRBJ1-2, with a weak D call TRBD1 (5 bases). The CDR3 spans 14 residues. Germline CDR1 reads SEHNR; CDR2 reads FQNEAQ (reference sequence). The germline V and J ends were trimmed by 1 base and 4 bases, with 10 bases remaining between them. The CDR3 region has the DNA TGTGCCAGCAGCTTAGGGCCAGGGATCTATGGCTACACCTTC. Protein: CASSLGPGIYGYTF.

The chain joins TRBV5-8 to TRBJ1-1; D is undetermined. Looked up from germline, CDR1 is SGHTS and CDR2 is YDEGEE. The CDR3 sequence is 8 residues long. CDR3 protein: CGDFEAFF. The CDR3 nucleotides are TGTGGAGACTTTGAAGCTTTCTTT.

With regard to this clone: The junction does not match germline at one end; this may be a read error. In DNA form, the CDR3 reads TGTGCCAGCAGCCTAGCGGGGCGGGAGCAGTACTTC. Residues: CASSLAGREQYF. V is TRBV7-9 and J is TRBJ2-7; TRBD2 aligns across 9 bases. Germline CDR1 SEHNR, CDR2 FQNEAQ (reference sequence). The CDR3 contains 12 residues.

This sequence joins TRBV25-1 and TRBJ1-2; D remains ambiguous. V lost 8 bases to trimming and J lost 8 bases, with 12 bases between them. Germline lookup yields CDR1 MGHDK and CDR2 SYGVNS. The CDR3 loop spans 11 amino acids. The CDR3 sequence: CASHHGVGYTF. In nucleotides, the CDR3 is TGTGCCAGCCACCACGGGGTAGGCTACACCTTC.

The J gene is TRBJ2-3, the V gene TRBV9; no clear D gene. The germline gives CDR1 SGDLS, CDR2 YYNGEE. The CDR3 totals 14 residues. V lost 1 base and J 0 bases, leaving 6 bases between the germline ends. The CDR3 is CASSVTVSTDTQYF. DNA of the CDR3: TGTGCCAGCAGCGTAACGGTCAGCACAGATACGCAGTATTTT.

The V gene is TRBV5-4, the J gene TRBJ2-1, with 10 positions matching TRBD2. Germline V gene data show CDR1 as SGHNT and CDR2 as YYREEE (reference sequence). Unmatched junction bases numbered 14, after V lost 6 bases and J lost 8 bases. The CDR3 contains 16 residues. In DNA form, the CDR3 reads TGTGCCAGCACCCACTCACTAGCGGGACCCGTCCATGAGCAGTTCTTC. Translation: CASTHSLAGPVHEQFF.

The CDR3 bases are TGTGCCAGCAGCTCACAGACAGGGGATACGGGCACTGAAGCTTTCTTT. This gives the protein CASSSQTGDTGTEAFF. V gene TRBV7-6 combines with J gene TRBJ1-1, with 8 bases fitting TRBD1. The length of the CDR3 is 16 residues. With 4 bases clipped from V and 4 bases from J, the junction kept 11 bases outside the gene matches. CDR1 SGHVS and CDR2 FNYEAQ come from the germline V gene. The entire variable domain, with the rest obtained from reference TRBV7-6 and TRBJ1-1, is as follows: GAGVSQSPRYKVTKRGQDVALRCDPISGHVSLYWYRQALGQGPEFLTYFNYEAQQDKSGLPNDRFSAERPEGSISTLTIQRTEQRDSAMYRCASSSQTGDTGTEAFFGQGTRLTVV.

This clone was found once. Other DNA sequences in this specimen translate into the identical CDR3. This chain connects TRBV4-3 to TRBJ2-3; 7 nucleotides agree with TRBD2. CDR3 size: 13 residues. CDR1 is LGHNA, CDR2 YSLEER, per germline. V lost 8 bases and J lost 1; bases outside the gene matches: 3. The CDR3 sequence: CASSLAGTDTQYF. CDR3 sequence (DNA): TGCGCCAGCTCCCTAGCGGGCACAGATACGCAGTATTTT.

J is TRBJ2-7 and V is TRBV19; no definite D call. Between the trimmed V and J ends, which lost 5 bases and 0 bases, there was a span of 8 bases. The germline V gene encodes CDR1 LNHDA and CDR2 SQIVND (reference sequence). The CDR3 totals 13 residues. The CDR3 nucleotides read TGTGCCAGTAGTGTCGCCAGCTCCTACGAGCAGTACTTC. Translating it yields CASSVASSYEQYF.